This entry lists 30 T cell receptor beta chains sequenced from one sample in a study of control samples from healthy donors and cancer patients. This table comes from immunoSEQ multiplex PCR, and its TCRdb copy is limited to in-frame clones, with some not included. Of 60,000 to 95,000 clones in the sample, about four fifths are singletons; the top ten hold more than 12%. The sample taken for sequencing was blood. The receptors come from a man aged 45 to 65 in good health.

A few counts support this clone. J is TRBJ1-1 and V is TRBV19; a possible D gene is TRBD1 (5 bases). Per the germline V gene, CDR1 is LNHDA and CDR2 is SQIVND (reference sequence). This CDR3 spans 14 amino acids. Trimming took 7 bases from V and 5 from J, leaving 17 bases between them. CDR3 nucleotides: TGTGCCAGTACCTCGAGGGGTGGCAGGACTGAAGCTTTCTTT. Translation gives CASTSRGGRTEAFF. Full variable domain (remainder filled in from reference TRBV19 and TRBJ1-1): DGGITQSPKYLFRKEGQNVTLSCEQNLNHDAMYWYRQDPGQGLRLIYYSQIVNDFQKGDIAEGYSVSREKKESFPLTVTSAQKNPTAFYLCASTSRGGRTEAFFGQGTRLTVV.

V usage is TRBV19 and J usage is TRBJ1-5, with 11 bases that match TRBD1. CDR1 is LNHDA, CDR2 SQIVND, per germline (reference sequence). V shed 4 bases and J 0 bases; nucleotides not matched to a gene: 5. The CDR3 is made up of 17 amino acids. This CDR3 reads CASSTGTGGDSNQPQHF. The DNA for the CDR3 is TGTGCCAGTAGTACAGGGACAGGGGGTGATAGCAATCAGCCCCAGCATTTT.

The rearrangement links TRBV13 to TRBJ2-3; 9 bases are shared with TRBD1. The CDR3 is 15 amino acids. CDR1 PRHDT and CDR2 FYEKMQ come from the germline V gene (reference sequence). The ends lost 5 bases at V and 8 bases at J; junction bases unmatched: 11. CDR3 DNA sequence: TGTGCCAGCAGCCAGGCGGGACAGGGTCTGCGTACGCAGTATTTT. Translated: CASSQAGQGLRTQYF.

The chain recombines TRBV28 with TRBJ2-5; the match to TRBD2 covers 14 bases. Germline trimming cut 7 bases from V and 5 bases from J; bases unmatched to any gene: 15. The CDR3 sequence is 18 residues long. Germline V gene data show CDR1 as MDHEN and CDR2 as SYDVKM. The CDR3 here is CASIPGGLAGVLGETQYF. CDR3 nucleotide sequence: TGTGCCAGCATCCCTGGGGGACTAGCGGGAGTCCTGGGGGAGACCCAGTACTTC.

V and J are TRBV29-1 and TRBJ1-2; 10 bases agree with TRBD1. J gave up 9 bases and V 7 bases, and 8 bases lay outside the gene matches. The germline V gene has CDR1 SQVTM and CDR2 ANQGSEA. The CDR3 contains 12 residues. CDR3: CSAVTGGASYTF. The CDR3, as DNA: TGCAGCGCTGTGACAGGGGGCGCAAGCTACACCTTC.

The CDR3 DNA sequence: TGTGCCAGCAGCCACCTAGCGGGAGGAGTCTACGAGCAGTACTTC. Its protein product is CASSHLAGGVYEQYF. This sequence joins TRBV6-6 and TRBJ2-7; 11 nucleotides align to TRBD2. Trimming removed 6 bases from V and 3 bases from J; junction bases left unmatched: 7. The CDR3 consists of 15 residues. CDR1 is MNHNY, CDR2 SVGAGI, per germline (reference sequence).

The gene calls are TRBV30 and TRBJ1-1; D is perhaps TRBD1 (5 bases). The CDR3 runs to 13 residues. Germline CDR1 is GTSNPN and CDR2 is SVGIG (reference sequence). The V end lost 2 bases, the J end lost 6 bases, and 13 bases lay between the germline ends. The CDR3 DNA follows: TGTGCCTGGAGTTATTCAGGGTACGCTGAAGCTTTCTTT. Its translation is CAWSYSGYAEAFF.

The rearrangement joins TRBV18 to TRBJ1-3, with D tentatively TRBD1 (6 bases). Germline values: CDR1 KGHSH, CDR2 LQKENI. V dropped 3 bases and J dropped 4 bases, with 16 bases sitting between them. The CDR3 extends over 16 amino acids. In DNA form, the CDR3 reads TGTGCCAGCTCACCGAAGACAGGCCGGGAGGGAAACACCATATATTTT. Translating it yields CASSPKTGREGNTIYF.

The chain carries TRBV3-1 (or the pseudogene TRBV3-2) and TRBJ2-6; D unresolved. In germline, CDR1 is LGHDT, CDR2 YNNKEL (reference sequence). With 4 bases removed from V and 2 bases from J, the gap between germline ends came to 6 bases. This CDR3 is built from 14 residues. CDR3 coding DNA: TGTGCCAGCAGCCGTCTGACTGGGGCCAACGTCCTGACTTTC. This gives the protein CASSRLTGANVLTF.

The rearrangement links TRBV5-5 to TRBJ2-1; D remains unclear. CDR3 length: 16 residues. Germline V lookup: CDR1 SGHKS, CDR2 YYEKEE (reference sequence). Trimming left V 0 bases short and J 0 bases short, with 10 bases between. The CDR3 sequence: CASSLDSRHSYNEQFF. In DNA, the CDR3 is TGTGCCAGCAGCTTGGATTCGAGACACTCCTACAATGAGCAGTTCTTC.

This clone was seen a single time. The J gene is TRBJ1-2, the V gene TRBV2; tentatively, D is TRBD1 (5 bases). The V end lost 4 bases, the J end lost 4 bases, and 22 bases lay between the germline ends. Germline loops: CDR1 SNHLY, CDR2 FYNNEI. The CDR3 consists of 17 residues. The CDR3: CASSGGVYATGLYGYTF. Written as DNA, the CDR3 is TGTGCCAGCAGTGGGGGGGTGTACGCGACGGGTCTCTATGGCTACACCTTC. The entire variable domain, with the rest obtained from reference TRBV2 and TRBJ1-2, is as follows: EPEVTQTPSHQVTQMGQEVILRCVPISNHLYFYWYRQILGQKVEFLVSFYNNEISEKSEIFDDQFSVERPDGSNFTLKIRSTKLEDSAMYFCASSGGVYATGLYGYTFGSGTRLTVV.

The chain carries TRBV6-6 and TRBJ1-1; D is uncertain. Trimming took off 5 bases at V and 2 bases at J, with 9 bases between the two ends. The CDR3 contains 13 residues. Germline V lookup: CDR1 MNHNY, CDR2 SVGAGI (reference sequence). The CDR3 DNA is TGTGCCAGCAGTAAAACGAAAAACACTGAAGCTTTCTTT. Translation: CASSKTKNTEAFF.

The rearrangement links TRBV6-5 to TRBJ2-5; 10 nucleotides line up with TRBD1. The CDR3 spans 15 residues. V shed 0 bases and J 5 bases; nucleotides not matched to a gene: 3. CDR1 is MNHEY and CDR2 is SVGAGI in the germline V gene. For the CDR3, the DNA is TGTGCCAGCAGTTACTCCGGGACAGGGGTCGAGACCCAGTACTTC. Amino acid sequence: CASSYSGTGVETQYF.

This chain connects TRBV5-8 to TRBJ1-1; D not resolved. The CDR3 covers 12 residues. Trimming left V 0 bases short and J 5 bases short, with 5 bases between. Looked up from germline, CDR1 is SGHTS and CDR2 is YDEGEE. The CDR3 loop is CASSLGWTEAFF. The CDR3 region has the DNA TGTGCCAGCAGCTTGGGCTGGACTGAAGCTTTCTTT.

This chain connects TRBV27 to TRBJ2-2; 16 positions match TRBD2. CDR1 and CDR2 from the germline V gene are MNHEY and SMNVEV (reference sequence). The CDR3 has 17 amino acids. V lost 8 bases and J lost 5; bases outside the gene matches: 8. In DNA form, the CDR3 reads TGTGCCAGCCGTTCGGGGACTAGCGGGAGGGGTACCGGGGAGCTGTTTTTT. Its translation: CASRSGTSGRGTGELFF.

The rearrangement uses TRBV6-2 or TRBV6-3 and TRBJ2-3, with TRBD2 matching 12 bases. The germline V gene encodes CDR1 MNHEY and CDR2 SVGEGT. This CDR3 spans 17 amino acids. The junction had 11 bases not matched to a gene; V was cut back by 5 bases and J by 5 bases. The CDR3 DNA is TGTGCCAGCAGTAACTATAGCCCGGGACTAGCGGGAGATACGCAGTATTTT. It specifies CASSNYSPGLAGDTQYF.

This chain links TRBV6-6 with TRBJ2-7, with a tentative D call TRBD1 (6 bases). CDR3 length equals 16 residues. V dropped 2 bases and J dropped 1 base, with 15 bases sitting between them. Germline V gene data show CDR1 as MNHNY and CDR2 as SVGAGI (reference sequence). CDR3 nucleotides: TGTGCCAGCAGTTACGGAAGGACAGAAAGTTCCTACGAGCAGTACTTC. Protein product: CASSYGRTESSYEQYF.

This chain links TRBV20-1 with TRBJ2-7; no clear D gene. V was shortened by 6 bases and J by 7 bases, with 16 bases between the two germline ends. This CDR3 has 12 residues. The germline gives CDR1 DFQATT, CDR2 SNEGSKA (reference sequence). The CDR3 is CSASTTGWEQYF. DNA for the CDR3: TGCAGTGCAAGTACGACCGGTTGGGAGCAGTACTTC.

The chain combines TRBV10-3 with TRBJ2-7; D gene ambiguous. The CDR3 length is 13 residues. The V and J ends lost 10 bases and 0 bases respectively, with 13 bases between them. The germline V gene has CDR1 ENHRY and CDR2 SYGVKD. The CDR3 is CATLAASSYEQYF. In DNA form, the CDR3 reads TGTGCCACCCTGGCGGCAAGCTCCTACGAGCAGTACTTC.

The chain combines TRBV24-1 with TRBJ2-1, with D unresolved. This CDR3 has 17 amino acids. Trimming cost V 0 bases and J 0 bases, with 11 bases left between them. CDR1 is KGHDR, CDR2 SFDVKD, per germline. The CDR3 DNA sequence: TGTGCCACCAGTGATTTGCGGTCCGGCCCCTCCTACAATGAGCAGTTCTTC. It specifies CATSDLRSGPSYNEQFF.

The rearrangement links TRBV27 to TRBJ1-1; TRBD1 matches at 9 bases. Germline-derived CDR1 and CDR2 are MNHEY and SMNVEV (reference sequence). V lost 5 bases, J lost 4 bases, and 11 bases stayed unmatched. The CDR3 is made up of 16 amino acids. The CDR3 spells CASSPEKTGGITEAFF. The CDR3 bases are TGTGCCAGCAGTCCTGAGAAAACAGGGGGCATCACTGAAGCTTTCTTT.

V and J are TRBV12-3 or TRBV12-4 and TRBJ1-2; the D gene is possibly TRBD1 (5 bases). V gave up 3 bases and J gave up 6 bases, with 8 bases separating them. This CDR3 comprises 12 residues. CDR3: CASSFRGDGYTF. The CDR3 DNA reads as TGTGCCAGCAGTTTCCGGGGGGATGGCTACACCTTC.

The rearrangement links TRBV4-2 to TRBJ1-1, with a possible D match to TRBD1 (6 bases). CDR1 and CDR2 (germline): LGHNA, YNFKEQ. This CDR3 region has 15 residues. V was trimmed by 1 base and J by 1 base, leaving 10 bases between them. The CDR3, as DNA: TGTGCCAGCAGCCAAGTGATGGGGGCGAACACTGAAGCTTTCTTT. Protein product: CASSQVMGANTEAFF.

The rearrangement links TRBV7-2 to TRBJ2-7; possibly TRBD2 for D (5 bases). Germline values: CDR1 SGHTA, CDR2 FQGNSA. Deletions cut 1 base from V and 5 bases from J, with 12 bases between. The CDR3 is 14 amino acids. This CDR3 is CASSLVGVFDEQYF. The CDR3 DNA follows: TGTGCCAGCAGCTTAGTCGGGGTATTTGACGAGCAGTACTTC. Using reference TRBV7-2 and TRBJ2-7 for the parts outside the CDR3, the full variable domain is GAGVSQSPSNKVTEKGKDVELRCDPISGHTALYWYRQSLGQGLEFLIYFQGNSAPDKSGLPSDRFSAERTGGSVSTLTIQRTQQEDSAVYLCASSLVGVFDEQYFGPGTRLTVT.

This clone was seen more than once but under ten times. The chain links TRBV4-2 to TRBJ1-5; no clear D. V was pared by 0 bases and J by 0 bases, with 12 bases between. The germline gives CDR1 LGHNA, CDR2 YNFKEQ. This CDR3 has 17 residues. Here the CDR3 reads CASSQDLARISNQPQHF. The CDR3 bases are TGTGCCAGCAGCCAAGATCTTGCTCGGATTAGCAATCAGCCCCAGCATTTT.

This clone appeared once. V is TRBV6-6 and J is TRBJ1-5, with D unresolved. Deletions cut 6 bases from V and 2 bases from J, with 14 bases between. Germline CDR1 is MNHNY and CDR2 is SVGAGI (reference sequence). The CDR3 has 15 amino acids. CDR3 region: CASSEGVLGNQPQHF. The CDR3 nucleotides read TGTGCCAGCAGCGAGGGAGTTCTTGGCAATCAGCCCCAGCATTTT.

This clone was counted between two and nine times. This chain links TRBV30 with TRBJ2-6; 10 positions agree with TRBD2. V was clipped by 0 bases and J by 0 bases; unmatched bases: 8. Germline V CDR1 and CDR2: GTSNPN, SVGIG (reference sequence). The length of the CDR3 is 19 residues. CDR3 sequence: CAWSVLSGRTRSGANVLTF. Here the CDR3 DNA reads TGTGCCTGGAGTGTTCTTAGCGGGAGGACCCGCTCTGGGGCCAACGTCCTGACTTTC.

This chain connects TRBV6-4 to TRBJ1-1; 8 bases agree with TRBD1. The V gene end was trimmed by 6 bases and the J gene end by 6 bases; junction bases not matched to a gene: 6. The CDR3 is 13 amino acids. Germline CDR1 reads MRHNA; CDR2 reads SNTAGT. CDR3 nucleotide sequence: TGTGCCAGCAGAGGACAGGGACGGGCTGAAGCTTTCTTT. Translating it yields CASRGQGRAEAFF.

This clone was detected only a few times. This rearrangement joins TRBV19 to TRBJ2-3; the match to TRBD2 covers 15 bases. The CDR3 extends over 16 amino acids. The V and J ends lost 3 bases and 5 bases, in that order; junction bases with no gene match: 3. Germline assignment: CDR1 LNHDA and CDR2 SQIVND (reference sequence). In nucleotides, the CDR3 is TGTGCCAGTAGTATGGGGACTAGCGGGAGGATAGATACGCAGTATTTT. It encodes CASSMGTSGRIDTQYF.

CDR3 residues: CASSFGTQGGYTF. CDR3 sequence (DNA): TGTGCCAGCAGTTTCGGGACTCAGGGGGGCTACACCTTC. The chain employs TRBV28 and TRBJ1-2, with TRBD1 as a possible D gene (6 bases). The CDR3 loop spans 13 amino acids. Germline V lookup: CDR1 MDHEN, CDR2 SYDVKM. V was trimmed by 3 bases and J by 8 bases, leaving 13 bases between them.